The clone carrying this TCR beta chain was seen ten or more times. Using its own MiXCR run on the RT-PCR reads, TCRdb lists one record per CDR3 protein. Of over 400,000 distinct CDR3 sequences in the sample, around 9.9% are singletons; the top ten hold around 12%. Germline CDR1 and CDR2: LGHNA and YNFKEQ. The CDR3 covers 16 residues. The V gene end was trimmed by 3 bases and the J gene end by 1 base; junction bases not matched to a gene: 4. The data were taken from a study of response to subunit inactivated influenza vaccine. The rearrangement joins TRBV4-2 to TRBJ2-1, with 9 nucleotides matching TRBD2. The receptor comes from a man in his fifties who received an inactivated influenza vaccine. Sample: PBMCs from blood, taken roughly 6 weeks after vaccination. In DNA form, the CDR3 reads TGTGCCAGCAGCCACCGAGCGGGGGGATCCTACAATGAGCAGTTCTTC. Encoded protein: CASSHRAGGSYNEQFF.